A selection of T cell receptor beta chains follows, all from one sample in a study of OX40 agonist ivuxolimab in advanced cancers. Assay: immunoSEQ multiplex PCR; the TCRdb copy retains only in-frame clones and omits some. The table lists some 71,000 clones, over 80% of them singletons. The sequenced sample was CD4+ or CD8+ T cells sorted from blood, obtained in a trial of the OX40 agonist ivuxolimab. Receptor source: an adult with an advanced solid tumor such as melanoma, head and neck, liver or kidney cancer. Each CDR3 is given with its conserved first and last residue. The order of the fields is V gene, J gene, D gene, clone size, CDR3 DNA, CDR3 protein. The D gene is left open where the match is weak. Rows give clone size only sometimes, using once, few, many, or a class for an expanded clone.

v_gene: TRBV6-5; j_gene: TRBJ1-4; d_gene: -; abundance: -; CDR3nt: TGTGCCAGCATGCCAGGGGAGATTAATGAAAAACTGTTTTTT; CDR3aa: CASMPGEINEKLFF
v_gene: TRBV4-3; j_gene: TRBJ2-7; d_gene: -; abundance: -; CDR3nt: TGCGCCAGCAGCCAAGATCTTACGCTCGGGGAGCAGTACTTC; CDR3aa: CASSQDLTLGEQYF
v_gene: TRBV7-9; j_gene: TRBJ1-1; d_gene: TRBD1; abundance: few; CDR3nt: TGTGCCAGCAGAACCGGGACAGGGTCTGAAGCTTTCTTT; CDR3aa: CASRTGTGSEAFF
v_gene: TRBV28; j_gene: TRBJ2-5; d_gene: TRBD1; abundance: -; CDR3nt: TGTGCCAGCAGAATTCAGGGGGACCCTTGGGAGACCCAGTACTTC; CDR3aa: CASRIQGDPWETQYF
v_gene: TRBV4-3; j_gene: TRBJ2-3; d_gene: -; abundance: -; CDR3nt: TGCGCCAGCAGCCAACAAGAGGCAGGGGTAGGGACAGATACGCAGTATTTT; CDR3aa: CASSQQEAGVGTDTQYF
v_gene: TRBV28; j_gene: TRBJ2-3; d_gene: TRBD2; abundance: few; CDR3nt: TGTGCCAGCAGTTCGAACCCGACTAGCGGGTACGTGCAAGCAGATACGCAGTATTTT; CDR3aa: CASSSNPTSGYVQADTQYF
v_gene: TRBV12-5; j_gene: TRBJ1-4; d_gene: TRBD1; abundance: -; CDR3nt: TGTGCTAGTGGTTTGGATCGAGGGGGCGTCAATGAAAAACTGTTTTTT; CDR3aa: CASGLDRGGVNEKLFF
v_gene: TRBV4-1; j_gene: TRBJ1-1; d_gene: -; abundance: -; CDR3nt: TGCGCCAGCAGCCAAGATTCAAGGGGGAAGAACACTGAAGCTTTCTTT; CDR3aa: CASSQDSRGKNTEAFF
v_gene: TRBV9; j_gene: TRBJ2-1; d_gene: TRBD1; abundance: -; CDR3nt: TGTGCCAGCAGCGTGGCGCAGGGGGCAGGTTGGGAGCAGTTCTTC; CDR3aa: CASSVAQGAGWEQFF
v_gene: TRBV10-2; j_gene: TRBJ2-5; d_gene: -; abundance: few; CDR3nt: TGCGCCAGCAGTGAGAACAGCCAAGAGACCCAGTACTTC; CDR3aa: CASSENSQETQYF
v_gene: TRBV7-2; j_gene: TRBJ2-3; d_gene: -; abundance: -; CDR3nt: TGTGCCAGCAGCTTAGGGGACAGCACAGATACGCAGTATTTT; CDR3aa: CASSLGDSTDTQYF
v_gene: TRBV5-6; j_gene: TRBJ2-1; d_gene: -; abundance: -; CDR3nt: TGTGCCAGCAGCTTGACCCTGGTGGACAATGAGCAGTTCTTC; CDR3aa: CASSLTLVDNEQFF
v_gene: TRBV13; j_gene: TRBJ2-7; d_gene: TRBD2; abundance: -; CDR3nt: TGTGCCAGCAGCTTAAGGGGACTAGCGGTCGAGCAGTACTTC; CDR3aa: CASSLRGLAVEQYF
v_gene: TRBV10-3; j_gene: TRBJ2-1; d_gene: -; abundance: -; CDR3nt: TGTGCCATCAGTGTGTTGGGGGGCCAGAACAATGAGCAGTTCTTC; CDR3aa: CAISVLGGQNNEQFF
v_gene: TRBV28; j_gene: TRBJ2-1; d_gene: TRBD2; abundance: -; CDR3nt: TGTGCCAGCAGTCCCCTCTTCGGGAGGGGTGGTGAGCAGTTCTTC; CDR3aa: CASSPLFGRGGEQFF
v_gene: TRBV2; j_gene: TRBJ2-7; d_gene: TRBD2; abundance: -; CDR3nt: TGTGCCAGCAATTTACAGCGGGAGGGCTCCTACGAGCAGTACTTC; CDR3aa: CASNLQREGSYEQYF
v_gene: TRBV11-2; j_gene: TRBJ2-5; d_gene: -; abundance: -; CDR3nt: TGTGCCAGCAGCTTAGAGTTTCAGACTAGAGAGACCCAGTACTTC; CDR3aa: CASSLEFQTRETQYF
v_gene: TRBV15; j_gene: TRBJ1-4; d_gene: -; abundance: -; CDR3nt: TGTGCCACCAGCAGCCGGGCAGGGAATGAAAAACTGTTTTTT; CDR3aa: CATSSRAGNEKLFF
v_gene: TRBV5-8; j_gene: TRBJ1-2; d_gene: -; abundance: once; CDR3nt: TGTGCCAGCAGCTTGTTTCAGGGATCTAACTATGGCTACACCTTC; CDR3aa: CASSLFQGSNYGYTF
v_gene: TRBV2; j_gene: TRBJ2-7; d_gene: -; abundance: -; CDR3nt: TGTGCCAGCAATGGAGGCTCGCTCTACGAGCAGTACTTC; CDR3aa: CASNGGSLYEQYF
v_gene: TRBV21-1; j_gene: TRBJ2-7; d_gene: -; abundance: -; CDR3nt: TGTGCCAGCAGCAAAGTGGGACAGGGGTTCGAGCAGTACTTC; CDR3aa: CASSKVGQGFEQYF
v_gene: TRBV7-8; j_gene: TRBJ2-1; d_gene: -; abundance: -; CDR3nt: TGTGCCAGCAGCCTATTTTTCGGGGCGCTCAATGAGCAGTTCTTC; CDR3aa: CASSLFFGALNEQFF
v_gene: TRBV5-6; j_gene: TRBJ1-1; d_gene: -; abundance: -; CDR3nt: TGTGCCAGCAGCTTCGGAGGGGGAAGGACTGAAGCTTTCTTT; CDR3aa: CASSFGGGRTEAFF